These 19 T cell receptor beta chains share one sample of origin, sequenced in a study of T cells in Graves' hyperthyroidism and ophthalmopathy (dated by TCRdb to the late 2010s). Library method: multiplex PCR. Sequencing used an Illumina HiSeq 2000. TCR beta CDR3 regions were amplified from RNA transcripts. The first round of RT-PCR for the TCR CDR3 was performed with the HTBI primer set and the Qiagen OneStep RT-PCR kit. TCRdb ran its own pipeline on the public reads, namely fastp trimming at Q25 and MiXCR clone calling, and kept in-frame beta chains. When rows share a CDR3 protein, they turn into one entry using the most common DNA and genes. The sample table shows roughly 600,000 distinct CDR3 sequences, and about 15% are seen once. The top ten clones comprise around an eighth of the sample. The source material was blood. Source of these receptors: a woman aged 50 to 60 with Graves' ophthalmopathy.

This chain connects TRBV19 to TRBJ2-2; D is possibly TRBD1 (6 bases). V was pared by 5 bases and J by 6 bases, with 16 bases between. Looked up from germline, CDR1 is LNHDA and CDR2 is SQIVND (reference sequence). The CDR3 totals 15 residues. The CDR3 DNA reads as TGTGCCAGTAGTGTGGGGGCGCAAAGATCCGGGGAGCTGTTTTTT. It is translated as CASSVGAQRSGELFF.

Of note for this clonotype: A read error may produce the germline difference seen at one junction end. This chain joins TRBV28 and TRBJ1-1; D is undetermined. CDR3 length: 14 residues. Germline V gene sequence: CDR1 MDHEN, CDR2 SYDVKM. The CDR3 DNA follows: TGTGCCAGCAGGGCCGGTAGGGTTGACACTGAAGCTTGCTTT. Translation gives CASRAGRVDTEACF.

As for this clonotype: Just one base apart from a much larger clone, this may be a read error. This rearrangement joins TRBV5-6 to TRBJ2-3; D uncertain. In germline, CDR1 is SGHDT, CDR2 YYEEEE. Trimming cost V 1 base and J 2 bases, with 8 bases left between them. The CDR3 extends over 14 amino acids. CDR3 sequence reads: CASSLRRITDTQYF. CDR3 in DNA: TGTGCCAGCAGCTTGAGGCGGATCACAGATACGCAGTATTTT.

As concerns this clonotype: This sequence may be a read error, since a much larger clone differs from it by one base. The genes are TRBV7-9 and TRBJ2-1; 11 bases map to TRBD2. The DNA end is a closer match to TRBJ2-7, so the J assignment may be wrong. Germline lookup yields CDR1 SEHNR and CDR2 FQNEAQ (reference sequence). The CDR3 is 15 amino acids. The CDR3 loop reads CASSRLAGKDNEQYF. The CDR3 coding sequence is TGTGCCAGCAGCCGACTAGCGGGAAAGGACAATGAGCAGTACTTC.

Ten or more counts support this clonotype. The chain has TRBV28 and TRBJ1-2, with D possibly matching TRBD1 (5 bases). CDR3 length: 16 residues. V lost 7 bases, J lost 5 bases, and 23 bases lay in between. Germline V lookup: CDR1 MDHEN, CDR2 SYDVKM. CDR3 DNA sequence: TGTGCCAGCATCGATCGTGGGGGATCCTCATGGTATGGCTACACCTTC. Its protein is CASIDRGGSSWYGYTF.

This clonotype has at least ten counts. The chain links TRBV24-1 to TRBJ2-3; 9 positions match TRBD1. Trimming at V came to 4 bases and at J to 3 bases, leaving 13 bases not matched to a gene. The CDR3 spans 18 residues. Germline loops: CDR1 KGHDR, CDR2 SFDVKD. DNA of the CDR3: TGTGCCACCAGTGACAATCCGGGACAGGGATTGAGAACAGATACGCAGTATTTT. Its translation is CATSDNPGQGLRTDTQYF.

This clonotype was observed a few times. The V call is TRBV6-2 or TRBV6-3, the J call TRBJ2-5; 7 bases agree with TRBD2. In germline, CDR1 is MNHEY, CDR2 SVGEGT. Trimming cost V 4 bases and J 5 bases; bases outside gene matches: 7. This CDR3 is built from 14 residues. The CDR3 DNA sequence: TGTGCCAGCAGTTCCAGCGGGGTGCGGGAGACCCAGTACTTC. Residues: CASSSSGVRETQYF.

This clonotype came up a few times. The V gene is TRBV19, the J gene TRBJ1-5, with D maybe TRBD1 (6 bases). Germline lookup yields CDR1 LNHDA and CDR2 SQIVND (reference sequence). The CDR3 contains 16 residues. V lost 10 bases, J lost 4 bases, and 23 bases lay in between. CDR3 residues: CAITISNREGNQPQHF. CDR3 coding DNA: TGTGCCATTACAATCAGTAACAGGGAAGGGAATCAGCCCCAGCATTTT.

This clonotype was detected only a few times. The V call is TRBV19, the J call TRBJ2-7; TRBD2 matches at 15 bases. The V gene end was trimmed by 11 bases and the J gene end by 0 bases; junction bases not matched to a gene: 23. There are 21 residues in the CDR3. The germline V gene encodes CDR1 LNHDA and CDR2 SQIVND (reference sequence). CDR3 in DNA: TGTGCCGACTACACCGGGACAGGGGGACTAGCGGGAGGACTCAGCTCCTACGAGCAGTACTTC. Its protein product is CADYTGTGGLAGGLSSYEQYF.

The chain joins TRBV28 to TRBJ2-2; 9 nucleotides line up with TRBD1. Per the germline V gene, CDR1 is MDHEN and CDR2 is SYDVKM. There are 18 residues in the CDR3. V gave up 7 bases and J gave up 1 base; unmatched junction bases: 13. The CDR3 DNA reads TGTGCCAGCAACCGGGACAGGGAGGTTTTATTGAACACCGGGGAGCTGTTTTTT. It specifies CASNRDREVLLNTGELFF.

The CDR3 is CASSYGVSNQPQHF. Here the CDR3 DNA reads TGTGCCAGCAGTTACGGGGTTAGCAATCAGCCCCAGCATTTT. This chain links TRBV6-2 or TRBV6-3 with TRBJ1-5; no firm D call. The CDR3 has 14 amino acids. Deletions cut 2 bases from V and 0 bases from J, with 5 bases between. In germline, CDR1 is MNHEY, CDR2 SVGEGT.

This clonotype was observed a few times. V and J are TRBV29-1 and TRBJ2-1, with 12 bases matching TRBD2. Germline V gene sequence: CDR1 SQVTM, CDR2 ANQGSEA. The V segment lost 4 bases and the J segment 0 bases; nucleotides outside the gene matches: 1. The CDR3 has 15 amino acids. CDR3 region: CSVGLAGVSYNEQFF. The CDR3 DNA reads as TGCAGCGTTGGACTAGCGGGAGTCTCCTACAATGAGCAGTTCTTC.

This clonotype was recorded many times. The chain couples TRBV6-9 to TRBJ1-6; a possible D gene is TRBD1 (6 bases). The CDR3 totals 18 residues. CDR1 is MNHGY and CDR2 is SVAAGI in the germline V gene. V was clipped by 6 bases and J by 8 bases, with 26 bases between them. CDR3: CASRNAPEPQGTDSPLHF. CDR3 coding DNA: TGTGCCAGCAGAAACGCCCCGGAACCACAGGGAACGGATTCACCCCTCCACTTT.

This clonotype was seen ten or more times. The chain is built from TRBV24-1 and TRBJ1-1; TRBD1 might be the D (5 bases). This CDR3 has 15 amino acids. Germline CDR1 reads KGHDR; CDR2 reads SFDVKD. V was shortened by 2 bases and J by 4 bases, with 13 bases between the two germline ends. CDR3 in DNA: TGTGCCACCAGTGATTCGAGGGGATGGGGCACTGAAGCTTTCTTT. It yields the protein CATSDSRGWGTEAFF.

Comment on this clonotype: This may be a read error: a much more frequent sequence differs by one nucleotide. This chain uses TRBV3-1 with TRBJ2-1; TRBD1 aligns across 7 bases. The CDR3 spans 14 residues. CDR1 is LGHDT and CDR2 is YNNKEL in the germline V gene (reference sequence). Germline trimming cut 2 bases from V and 5 bases from J; bases unmatched to any gene: 3. The CDR3 DNA reads as TGTGCCAGCAGCCAACGACAGGGCCACAATGAGCAGTTCTTC. Translation gives CASSQRQGHNEQFF.

This clonotype was seen repeatedly, ten times or more. This chain uses TRBV18 with TRBJ1-2, with a possible D match to TRBD1 (5 bases). CDR1 is KGHSH, CDR2 LQKENI, per germline. The CDR3 has 14 amino acids. Trimming removed 2 bases at V and 4 bases at J, with 11 bases between. In DNA, the CDR3 is TGTGCCAGCTCACCAACCGACAGACCCTATGGCTACACCTTC. This codes for CASSPTDRPYGYTF. The entire variable domain, with the rest obtained from reference TRBV18 and TRBJ1-2, is as follows: NAGVMQNPRHLVRRRGQEARLRCSPMKGHSHVYWYRQLPEEGLKFMVYLQKENIIDESGMPKERFSAEFPKEGPSILRIQQVVRGDSAAYFCASSPTDRPYGYTFGSGTRLTVV.

This clonotype was counted ten times or more. The chain links TRBV28 to TRBJ1-1; D is unclear. Looked up from germline, CDR1 is MDHEN and CDR2 is SYDVKM. Trimming pared 7 bases from V and 1 base from J, leaving 10 bases between. This CDR3 spans 13 amino acids. CDR3 residues: CASTRRGNTEAFF. The CDR3 nucleotides read TGTGCCAGCACCCGACGCGGGAACACTGAAGCTTTCTTT.

CDR3 in DNA: TGTGCCACCAGTGACTCAGGACCCACCCTTGGCGAGCAGTACTTC. This codes for CATSDSGPTLGEQYF. The chain uses TRBV24-1 and TRBJ2-7, with D hard to call. Germline CDR1 KGHDR, CDR2 SFDVKD. The CDR3 is 15 residues long. V gave up 4 bases and J gave up 6 bases, with 18 bases separating them.

This clonotype was detected ten times or more. V usage is TRBV6-2 or TRBV6-3 and J usage is TRBJ2-3; possibly TRBD1 for D (6 bases). V lost 5 bases to trimming and J lost 2 bases, with 14 bases between them. The germline V gene has CDR1 MNHEY and CDR2 SVGEGT. There are 15 residues in the CDR3. This chain's CDR3 is CASSDTGRTTDTQYF. In DNA form, the CDR3 reads TGTGCCAGCAGTGACACAGGGCGTACCACAGATACGCAGTATTTT.